These 8 T cell receptor beta chains came from one sample sequenced in a study of CD8 T cells in ankylosing spondylitis. TCRdb processed the 5' RACE reads anew with MiXCR; each CDR3 protein has one entry. Of more than 300,000 distinct CDR3 sequences listed, approximately 8.2% were seen once; the top ten hold roughly 15%. These receptors have no known antigen. Study-level findings and limits: It appeared that ankylosing spondylitis blood was characterized by a TCR beta motif of several highly homologous variants.

The sample taken for sequencing was blood, either unsorted or a sorted T cell fraction (not recorded which). These receptors came from a male donor with ankylosing spondylitis.

Only a few counts were recorded for this clonotype. This chain connects TRBV10-3 to TRBJ2-3; 10 positions agree with TRBD2. Germline V CDR1 and CDR2: ENHRY, SYGVKD. Trimming took 6 bases from V and 3 from J; bases not matched to a gene: 3. The CDR3 is 14 residues long. The CDR3 region has the DNA TGTGCCATCAGGCCGGGACTAGCGACAGATACGCAGTATTTT. Protein sequence: CAIRPGLATDTQYF.

This clonotype was recorded at least ten times. CDR3 DNA: TGCGCCAGCAGCCAAGAGTGGGGTGAGACCCAGTACTTC. This sequence encodes CASSQEWGETQYF. This chain uses TRBV4-1 with TRBJ2-5; D ambiguous. The V end lost 0 bases, the J end lost 5 bases, and 7 bases lay between the germline ends. The germline V gene encodes CDR1 MGHRA and CDR2 YSYEKL. The CDR3 covers 13 residues.

The chain uses TRBV20-1 and TRBJ2-7; 8 bases agree with TRBD1. The CDR3 has 15 amino acids. Germline values: CDR1 DFQATT, CDR2 SNEGSKA (reference sequence). Unmatched junction bases numbered 6, after V lost 0 bases and J lost 2 bases. The CDR3 coding sequence is TGCAGTGCTAGAGATCTAGACAGGGGAACCTACGAGCAGTACTTC. Translation: CSARDLDRGTYEQYF.

This clonotype has just a few counts. This CDR3 reads CASSAAGVPQETQYF. CDR3 nucleotide sequence: TGCGCCAGCAGCGCGGCTGGGGTTCCGCAAGAGACCCAGTACTTC. The V gene is TRBV5-1, the J gene TRBJ2-5; D is unresolved. CDR1 is SGHRS, CDR2 YFSETQ, per germline. The CDR3 consists of 15 residues. Trimming removed 4 bases from V and 2 bases from J, with 15 bases in between.

The rearrangement uses TRBV11-3 and TRBJ2-7; TRBD1 might be the D (6 bases). The V and J ends lost 6 bases and 5 bases respectively, with 14 bases between them. The CDR3 contains 13 residues. CDR1 SGHNT and CDR2 YENEEA come from the germline V gene. The CDR3 loop is CASSNQGFDEQYF. The CDR3 DNA sequence: TGTGCCAGCAGTAACCAGGGGTTCGACGAGCAGTACTTC.

In this sample, this clonotype turned up a few times. V and J are TRBV7-6 and TRBJ2-7, with D tentatively TRBD1 (6 bases). Germline assignment: CDR1 SGHVS and CDR2 FNYEAQ. The CDR3 totals 16 residues. Trimming shortened V by 1 base and J by 6 bases, and 19 bases separated the two germline ends. Here the CDR3 reads CASSLGGQVHLSEQYF. The CDR3 DNA reads TGTGCCAGCAGCTTAGGGGGGCAAGTTCACCTCTCCGAGCAGTACTTC.

The rearrangement uses TRBV6-6 and TRBJ1-5; D gene unclear. V was cut by 6 bases and J by 0 bases, with 6 bases left in between. Germline V gene lookup returns CDR1 MNHNY and CDR2 SVGAGI (reference sequence). The CDR3 extends over 13 amino acids. The CDR3 sequence: CASSPSSNQPQHF. CDR3 sequence (DNA): TGTGCCAGCAGCCCGAGTAGCAATCAGCCCCAGCATTTT.

The chain has TRBV6-1 and TRBJ1-2; perhaps TRBD1 as D (6 bases). This CDR3 is built from 16 residues. V was pared by 6 bases and J by 5 bases, with 22 bases between. In germline, CDR1 is MNHNS, CDR2 SASEGT. CDR3 bases: TGTGCCAGCAGGGGCGGAAGTTTCGGACAGATGTATGGCTACACCTTC. This translates into CASRGGSFGQMYGYTF.